The 28 T cell receptor beta chains below come from one sample, sequenced in a study of cytomegalovirus exposure and HLA in healthy donors. The study ran its PCR with 60 Vbeta and 13 Jbeta primers. Libraries were prepared by immunoSEQ multiplex PCR; TCRdb keeps only in-frame clonotypes and omits some of them. The table lists under 200,000 clones, roughly 85% of them singletons. The material sequenced was PBMCs. The receptors come from a man aged 25 to 45 in good health and CMV-seronegative.

This clone was seen only once. The J gene is TRBJ2-2, the V gene TRBV19; TRBD2 might be the D (6 bases). CDR1 is LNHDA and CDR2 is SQIVND in the germline V gene (reference sequence). The CDR3 consists of 15 residues. V shed 5 bases and J shed 4 bases, with 14 bases lying between them. CDR3 nucleotides: TGTGCCAGTAGTCTAGGACTACCTTCCACCGGGGAGCTGTTTTTT. Encoded protein: CASSLGLPSTGELFF.

The chain combines TRBV11-3 with TRBJ2-7; TRBD2 is a possible D gene (7 bases). V lost 5 bases to trimming and J lost 1 base, with 15 bases between them. The CDR3 has 15 amino acids. Germline V CDR1 and CDR2: SGHNT, YENEEA. The CDR3 loop reads CASSQGGARSYEQYF. As DNA, the CDR3 is TGTGCCAGCAGCCAAGGGGGGGCGAGATCCTACGAGCAGTACTTC.

This clone came up once. The rearrangement uses TRBV9 and TRBJ2-1; D call uncertain. V was clipped by 0 bases and J by 4 bases, with 14 bases between them. CDR3 length: 16 residues. The germline V gene has CDR1 SGDLS and CDR2 YYNGEE. The CDR3 DNA reads as TGTGCCAGCAGCGTAGGAGTACAGATAACATACAATGAGCAGTTCTTC. As protein: CASSVGVQITYNEQFF.

The V and J genes are TRBV15 and TRBJ1-2; 7 bases agree with TRBD1. The CDR3 runs 15 residues. From germline, CDR1 is LNHNV and CDR2 YYDKDF (reference sequence). The V segment lost 0 bases and the J segment 4 bases; nucleotides outside the gene matches: 5. CDR3 sequence: CATSRDEGASYGYTF. CDR3 nucleotides: TGTGCCACCAGCAGAGATGAGGGGGCCAGCTATGGCTACACCTTC.

The chain is built from TRBV7-3 and TRBJ2-1; 10 bases align to TRBD2. V trimming: 6 bases; J trimming: 7 bases; junction bases outside the gene matches: 9. Germline assignment: CDR1 SGHTA and CDR2 FQGTGA. The CDR3 is 15 residues long. For the CDR3, the DNA is TGTGCCAGCAGTCTTCTAGCGGGAGTACGAAATGAGCAGTTCTTC. Encoded protein: CASSLLAGVRNEQFF.

V gene TRBV2 combines with J gene TRBJ1-5; TRBD1 agrees at 7 bases. V shed 10 bases, J shed 5 bases, and the junction held 8 bases outside the gene matches. The CDR3 loop spans 13 amino acids. Germline loops: CDR1 SNHLY, CDR2 FYNNEI. This CDR3 is CATGTENYQPQHF. In DNA form, the CDR3 reads TGTGCCACCGGGACAGAAAATTATCAGCCCCAGCATTTT.

The chain recombines TRBV6-1 with TRBJ2-7; TRBD2 matches at 7 bases. Germline trimming cut 1 base from V and 7 bases from J; bases unmatched to any gene: 10. Germline CDR1 and CDR2: MNHNS and SASEGT. The CDR3 contains 15 residues. CDR3: CASSEGAGDLGEQYF. CDR3 DNA: TGTGCCAGCAGTGAAGGGGCGGGAGATTTGGGGGAGCAGTACTTC.

The chain combines TRBV4-3 with TRBJ2-1; tentatively, D is TRBD2 (5 bases). Deletions cut 4 bases from V and 3 bases from J, with 7 bases between. CDR3 length: 13 amino acids. Germline CDR1 LGHNA, CDR2 YSLEER. CDR3: CASSRGLYNEQFF. The CDR3 DNA follows: TGCGCCAGCAGCCGAGGACTCTACAATGAGCAGTTCTTC.

The rearrangement uses TRBV30 and TRBJ2-7; 9 bases are a match to TRBD1. Per germline, CDR1 GTSNPN and CDR2 SVGIG (reference sequence). V gave up 3 bases and J gave up 3 bases; unmatched junction bases: 9. The CDR3 is 15 amino acids. CDR3 region: CAWRTYGTGIYEQYF. The CDR3 bases are TGTGCCTGGAGGACCTACGGGACAGGGATCTACGAGCAGTACTTC.

The V call is TRBV6-5, the J call TRBJ1-2; 7 nucleotides match TRBD1. J gave up 4 bases and V 6 bases, and 5 bases lay outside the gene matches. The germline CDR1 and CDR2 sequences are MNHEY and SVGAGI. This CDR3 is built from 13 residues. DNA of the CDR3: TGTGCCAGCAGCCTCGGGACAGCCTATGGCTACACCTTC. Translating it yields CASSLGTAYGYTF.

There are a few counts of this clone. V is TRBV9 and J is TRBJ1-6, with D possibly matching TRBD1 (5 bases). The CDR3 is 14 residues long. The V and J ends lost 2 bases and 6 bases respectively, with 9 bases between them. Per the germline V gene, CDR1 is SGDLS and CDR2 is YYNGEE. Written as DNA, the CDR3 is TGTGCCAGCAGCGTGCTACAGGCTAATTCACCCCTCCACTTT. Its translation: CASSVLQANSPLHF. The full variable domain, with the rest looked up from reference TRBV9 and TRBJ1-6, is DSGVTQTPKHLITATGQRVTLRCSPRSGDLSVYWYQQSLDQGLQFLIQYYNGEERAKGNILERFSAQQFPDLHSELNLSSLELGDSALYFCASSVLQANSPLHFGNGTRLTVT.

This clone was observed a single time. The chain uses TRBV7-2 and TRBJ2-1, with D unclear. The V end lost 4 bases, the J end lost 9 bases, and 19 bases lay between the germline ends. The CDR3 runs to 15 residues. CDR1 is SGHTA, CDR2 FQGNSA, per germline. In DNA form, the CDR3 reads TGTGCCAGCAGCTCAGCCGGGTCCTTGATGGGTGAGCAGTTCTTC. Amino acids: CASSSAGSLMGEQFF.

V is TRBV4-2 and J is TRBJ2-7; 9 bases are shared with TRBD2. The CDR3 runs 14 residues. CDR1 is LGHNA and CDR2 is YNFKEQ in the germline V gene. Losses at the gene ends were 2 bases for V and 7 bases for J; bases not matched to a gene: 6. As DNA, the CDR3 is TGTGCCAGCAGCCAAACTTTAGCGGGAGTTGAGCAGTACTTC. This sequence encodes CASSQTLAGVEQYF.

In this sample, this clone turned up a few times. The chain recombines TRBV27 with TRBJ2-5; no firm D call. The CDR3 has 12 amino acids. Between the trimmed V and J ends, which lost 6 bases and 0 bases, there was a span of 5 bases. The germline V gene has CDR1 MNHEY and CDR2 SMNVEV (reference sequence). The CDR3 protein is CASSHNQETQYF. CDR3 DNA: TGTGCCAGCAGCCACAACCAAGAGACCCAGTACTTC.

Comment on this clone: A junction boundary mismatches the germline segment, possibly from a read error. The chain joins TRBV9 to TRBJ2-3, with 10 bases fitting TRBD2. The CDR3 consists of 14 residues. CDR1 is SGDLS, CDR2 YYNGEE, per germline. The CDR3 nucleotides read TGTGCCAGCAGCGTACAGTTAGCGGGGGGCCCGCTGGATTTT. Amino acids: CASSVQLAGGPLDF.

This chain uses TRBV30 with TRBJ2-5; D is perhaps TRBD1 (5 bases). The V and J ends lost 0 bases and 1 base respectively, with 12 bases between them. This CDR3 has 15 residues. The germline gives CDR1 GTSNPN, CDR2 SVGIG (reference sequence). The CDR3 is CAWSVLYRSQETQYF. CDR3 nucleotide sequence: TGTGCCTGGAGTGTCCTCTACAGGAGCCAAGAGACCCAGTACTTC.

This chain links TRBV7-6 with TRBJ2-3, with 12 bases matching TRBD1. The CDR3 extends over 16 amino acids. The ends lost 2 bases at V and 8 bases at J; junction bases unmatched: 8. Germline loops: CDR1 SGHVS, CDR2 FNYEAQ. The CDR3 sequence: CASSLTGQGAMGTQYF. CDR3 DNA sequence: TGTGCCAGCAGCTTAACGGGACAGGGGGCTATGGGTACGCAGTATTTT. The full variable domain, its missing parts supplied by reference TRBV7-6 and TRBJ2-3, is GAGVSQSPRYKVTKRGQDVALRCDPISGHVSLYWYRQALGQGPEFLTYFNYEAQQDKSGLPNDRFSAERPEGSISTLTIQRTEQRDSAMYRCASSLTGQGAMGTQYFGPGTRLTVL.

Only a few counts were recorded for this clone. The CDR3 here is CASSLDVSRRSNEKLFF. In DNA form, the CDR3 reads TGTGCCAGCAGTCTAGACGTCTCCCGCCGCTCTAATGAAAAACTGTTTTTT. The V call is TRBV28, the J call TRBJ1-4; D gene uncertain. V lost 5 bases and J 3 bases, leaving 19 bases between the germline ends. Germline-derived CDR1 and CDR2 are MDHEN and SYDVKM. The CDR3 spans 17 residues.

V and J are TRBV30 and TRBJ2-1; D is perhaps TRBD2 (7 bases). Per the germline V gene, CDR1 is GTSNPN and CDR2 is SVGIG (reference sequence). Trimming stripped 7 bases from V and 6 bases from J, with 16 bases between. The CDR3 totals 13 residues. CDR3 in amino acids: CAFNWGGRNEQFF. The CDR3 coding sequence is TGTGCCTTCAACTGGGGGGGCCGCAATGAGCAGTTCTTC.

CDR3 sequence reads: CASSNREGAETQYF. The CDR3, as DNA: TGTGCCAGCAGTAACCGGGAGGGGGCCGAGACCCAGTACTTC. This chain uses TRBV5-4 with TRBJ2-5; D is possibly TRBD2 (8 bases). V was shortened by 5 bases and J by 5 bases, with 16 bases between the two germline ends. Per the germline V gene, CDR1 is SGHNT and CDR2 is YYREEE (reference sequence). There are 14 residues in the CDR3.

J is TRBJ2-5 and V is TRBV30, with 7 bases identical to TRBD2. TRBJ2-7 matches the DNA end more closely, so the J call is doubtful. CDR3 length: 14 amino acids. Germline CDR1 reads GTSNPN; CDR2 reads SVGIG (reference sequence). Here the CDR3 reads CAWSPTGGSYEQYF. The CDR3 DNA follows: TGTGCCTGGAGTCCCACCGGGGGGTCCTACGAGCAGTACTTC.

The chain combines TRBV27 with TRBJ2-2; 8 positions agree with TRBD2. Losses at the gene ends were 5 bases for V and 6 bases for J; bases not matched to a gene: 2. Germline assignment: CDR1 MNHEY and CDR2 SMNVEV (reference sequence). This CDR3 has 13 amino acids. CDR3 protein: CASSRGGAGELFF. The CDR3 bases are TGTGCCAGCAGTCGGGGGGGTGCCGGGGAGCTGTTTTTT.

V gene TRBV15 combines with J gene TRBJ2-5, with a possible D match to TRBD2 (5 bases). Trimming pared 5 bases from V and 2 bases from J, leaving 15 bases between. Germline loops: CDR1 LNHNV, CDR2 YYDKDF (reference sequence). This CDR3 contains 15 residues. CDR3 region: CATSPGKGYQETQYF. CDR3 coding DNA: TGTGCCACCAGCCCCGGGAAGGGTTATCAAGAGACCCAGTACTTC.

The chain carries TRBV7-3 and TRBJ2-7, with 9 bases identical to TRBD1. Germline-derived CDR1 and CDR2 are SGHTA and FQGTGA. V shed 5 bases, J shed 6 bases, and the junction held 5 bases outside the gene matches. This CDR3 has 13 residues. CDR3 nucleotide sequence: TGTGCCAGCAGCGGGGACAGGGACCGCGAGCAGTACTTC. Translation: CASSGDRDREQYF.

Here the CDR3 reads CASRWLDRTAMNTEAFF. DNA for the CDR3: TGTGCCAGCAGGTGGTTAGACAGGACCGCCATGAACACTGAAGCTTTCTTT. The rearrangement links TRBV7-8 to TRBJ1-1; D possibly corresponds to TRBD1 (6 bases). V dropped 6 bases and J dropped 0 bases, with 20 bases sitting between them. There are 17 residues in the CDR3. Germline CDR1 SGHVS, CDR2 FQNEAQ.

This clone was seen a single time. This chain uses TRBV6-6 with TRBJ2-7; perhaps TRBD1 as D (5 bases). Germline assignment: CDR1 MNHNY and CDR2 SVGAGI (reference sequence). This CDR3 spans 15 amino acids. The V gene lost 4 bases and the J gene lost 0 bases, with 13 bases spanning the gap. The CDR3, as DNA: TGTGCCAGCAGTTCCATAGACAGCCTCTCCTACGAGCAGTACTTC. Amino acids: CASSSIDSLSYEQYF.

The chain recombines TRBV19 with TRBJ1-4; no clear D gene. Germline CDR1 reads LNHDA; CDR2 reads SQIVND (reference sequence). This CDR3 region has 16 residues. V was shortened by 5 bases and J by 4 bases, with 17 bases between the two germline ends. CDR3 in amino acids: CASSWGREAYNEKLFF. The CDR3 DNA follows: TGTGCCAGTAGTTGGGGAAGGGAGGCGTATAATGAAAAACTGTTTTTT.

The rearrangement joins TRBV11-2 to TRBJ2-7, with D possibly TRBD2 on 5 matching bases. From germline, CDR1 is SGHAT and CDR2 FQNNGV. The ends were cut back, 2 bases at V and 0 bases at J, with 11 bases in the middle. The CDR3 length is 15 residues. The DNA of the CDR3 is TGTGCCAGCAGCTTACTTGGGAGCATCTCCTACGAGCAGTACTTC. Its protein product is CASSLLGSISYEQYF.